One sample yielded the 7 T cell receptor beta chains listed below, sequenced in a study of graft-versus-host responses after intestinal transplantation. Repertoires were generated with immunoSEQ multiplex PCR, while TCRdb's copy carries only in-frame clones and drops some. This sample has about 120,000 clones, with approximately 93% found just once. No antigen is known for these receptors. The sample here was unstimulated CD8+ T cells sorted from spleen or lymph node cells, taken before transplant. These receptors came from a human donor who was the organ donor for an intestinal transplant.

A few counts support this clone. The V gene is TRBV4-3, the J gene TRBJ2-2; D gene ambiguous. The CDR3 contains 16 residues. Trimming removed 1 base at V and 4 bases at J, with 13 bases between. Germline CDR1 reads LGHNA; CDR2 reads YSLEER. The CDR3 is CASSQGSTVATGELFF. CDR3 DNA sequence: TGCGCCAGCAGCCAAGGTAGCACGGTGGCCACCGGGGAGCTGTTTTTT.

The chain couples TRBV2 to TRBJ2-2, with a tentative D call TRBD1 (6 bases). With 6 bases removed from V and 0 bases from J, the gap between germline ends came to 14 bases. The CDR3 runs 16 residues. Looked up from germline, CDR1 is SNHLY and CDR2 is FYNNEI. The CDR3 coding sequence is TGTGCCAGCAGCCGGGAAGGGGGAGCGAACACCGGGGAGCTGTTTTTT. Translation: CASSREGGANTGELFF.

The chain joins TRBV4-1 to TRBJ2-5, with 11 nucleotides matching TRBD2. The germline V gene has CDR1 MGHRA and CDR2 YSYEKL. The CDR3 totals 15 residues. The V segment lost 4 bases and the J segment 7 bases; nucleotides outside the gene matches: 8. Here the CDR3 reads CASSRLAGPDGTQYF. The DNA for the CDR3 is TGCGCCAGCAGCCGACTAGCGGGGCCGGATGGGACCCAGTACTTC.

This chain connects TRBV5-6 to TRBJ2-1; 9 bases are a match to TRBD2. There are 15 residues in the CDR3. CDR1 SGHDT and CDR2 YYEEEE come from the germline V gene. Losses at the gene ends were 0 bases for V and 2 bases for J; bases not matched to a gene: 0. This CDR3 reads CASSLGGRAYNEQFF. The CDR3 coding sequence is TGTGCCAGCAGCTTGGGCGGGAGGGCCTACAATGAGCAGTTCTTC.

The chain couples TRBV6-5 to TRBJ2-2; D ambiguous. Germline lookup yields CDR1 MNHEY and CDR2 SVGAGI. Trimming shortened V by 2 bases and J by 1 base, and 5 bases separated the two germline ends. The CDR3 extends over 14 amino acids. CDR3 sequence (DNA): TGTGCCAGCAGTTACGGGCGGAACACCGGGGAGCTGTTTTTT. This encodes CASSYGRNTGELFF.

V and J are TRBV13 and TRBJ1-2; TRBD1 matches 7 bases. Germline-derived CDR1 and CDR2 are PRHDT and FYEKMQ (reference sequence). The V segment lost 3 bases and the J segment 5 bases; nucleotides outside the gene matches: 3. The CDR3 loop spans 13 amino acids. CDR3 region: CASSLEGAYGYTF. CDR3 nucleotides: TGTGCCAGCAGCTTGGAGGGGGCGTATGGCTACACCTTC.

The count of this clone is one. J is TRBJ1-2 and V is TRBV5-6; D is possibly TRBD1 (6 bases). In germline, CDR1 is SGHDT, CDR2 YYEEEE. Trimming removed 2 bases at V and 7 bases at J, with 12 bases between. The CDR3 length is 13 residues. The CDR3 sequence: CASSFLDSLGYTF. The CDR3 coding sequence is TGTGCCAGCAGCTTTCTGGACAGCCTTGGCTACACCTTC.